Below, 29 T cell receptor beta chains from the same sample are listed, as sequenced in a study of blood T cell repertoires in COVID-19. Sequencing used immunoSEQ multiplex PCR; TCRdb keeps in-frame clones, though not all of them. This table has 150,000 to 200,000 clones, approximately 83% appearing once. Input material: PBMCs or T cells enriched from blood (not recorded which). The receptors were gathered from a woman aged 55 to 70 who had recovered from COVID-19.

V and J are TRBV2 and TRBJ2-1; 8 bases align to TRBD2. V was clipped by 6 bases and J by 1 base; unmatched bases: 5. Germline CDR1 SNHLY, CDR2 FYNNEI. The CDR3 contains 15 residues. The CDR3: CASRDSSGSYNEQFF. For the CDR3, the DNA is TGTGCCAGCAGGGACTCTAGCGGGTCCTACAATGAGCAGTTCTTC.

This chain joins TRBV12-5 and TRBJ2-4; the D is unclear. Trimming cost V 4 bases and J 4 bases, with 5 bases left between them. In germline, CDR1 is LGHNT, CDR2 FRNRAP. The CDR3 spans 12 residues. The CDR3 region has the DNA TGTGCTAGTGGTTCCCGGAAAAACATTCAGTACTTC. This codes for CASGSRKNIQYF.

The chain is built from TRBV13 and TRBJ2-2; TRBD2 matches at 10 bases. Per the germline V gene, CDR1 is PRHDT and CDR2 is FYEKMQ (reference sequence). CDR3 size: 17 residues. V trimming: 3 bases; J trimming: 4 bases; junction bases outside the gene matches: 8. The CDR3 DNA reads as TGTGCCAGCAGCTTCTTCGGACTAGCGGCAAGCACCGGGGAGCTGTTTTTT. As protein: CASSFFGLAASTGELFF. Drawing the rest from reference TRBV13 and TRBJ2-2, the complete variable domain is AAGVIQSPRHLIKEKRETATLKCYPIPRHDTVYWYQQGPGQDPQFLISFYEKMQSDKGSIPDRFSAQQFSDYHSELNMSSLELGDSALYFCASSFFGLAASTGELFFGEGSRLTVL.

The rearrangement uses TRBV27 and TRBJ2-6; perhaps TRBD2 as D (6 bases). V was cut by 4 bases and J by 0 bases, with 22 bases left in between. Germline V lookup: CDR1 MNHEY, CDR2 SMNVEV (reference sequence). The CDR3 has 20 residues. The CDR3 sequence is CASSYRRALPYGSGANVLTF. CDR3 nucleotides: TGTGCCAGCAGTTACAGGAGGGCACTACCGTATGGCTCTGGGGCCAACGTCCTGACTTTC.

V gene TRBV27 combines with J gene TRBJ1-6; TRBD1 might be the D (5 bases). The V gene's germline CDR1 is MNHEY and CDR2 SMNVEV (reference sequence). V lost 6 bases and J 4 bases, leaving 16 bases between the germline ends. This CDR3 spans 16 amino acids. CDR3 nucleotides: TGTGCCAGCAGGTCGCCTGGGGGGGGATATAATTCACCCCTCCACTTT. Translating it yields CASRSPGGGYNSPLHF.

V is TRBV5-1 and J is TRBJ1-1; TRBD1 matches at 7 bases. V lost 3 bases to trimming and J lost 8 bases; unmatched junction nucleotides: 10. CDR3 length: 14 residues. Germline V gene data show CDR1 as SGHRS and CDR2 as YFSETQ. Written as DNA, the CDR3 is TGCGCCAGCAGCTGGGGACAGCGCAAAGAGGAAGCTTTCTTT. This sequence encodes CASSWGQRKEEAFF. Variable domain in full (rest from reference TRBV5-1 and TRBJ1-1): KAGVTQTPRYLIKTRGQQVTLSCSPISGHRSVSWYQQTPGQGLQFLFEYFSETQRNKGNFPGRFSGRQFSNSRSEMNVSTLELGDSALYLCASSWGQRKEEAFFGQGTRLTVV.

The chain employs TRBV28 and TRBJ1-5, with a weak D call TRBD1 (5 bases). Trimming cost V 5 bases and J 7 bases, with 18 bases left between them. CDR3 length: 15 residues. Per the germline V gene, CDR1 is MDHEN and CDR2 is SYDVKM. In nucleotides, the CDR3 is TGTGCCAGCAGTCCACGGGACTATCTCAACCAGCCCCAGCATTTT. It encodes CASSPRDYLNQPQHF.

This chain links TRBV6-5 with TRBJ1-2; D gene unclear. The germline gives CDR1 MNHEY, CDR2 SVGAGI. V dropped 3 bases and J dropped 3 bases, with 11 bases sitting between them. The CDR3 is 14 amino acids. The CDR3 reads CASSYSSSYYGYTF. In nucleotides, the CDR3 is TGTGCCAGCAGTTATTCGTCTAGTTACTATGGCTACACCTTC.

The V call is TRBV20-1, the J call TRBJ2-7, with D unresolved. V lost 3 bases to trimming and J lost 4 bases, with 4 bases between them. CDR1 is DFQATT and CDR2 is SNEGSKA in the germline V gene (reference sequence). CDR3 length: 10 residues. CDR3 DNA sequence: TGCAGTGCTAGTCGGTACGAGCAGTACTTC. The encoded protein is CSASRYEQYF.

The CDR3 sequence: CASSLSGTGVEKLFF. In nucleotides, the CDR3 is TGTGCCAGCAGCTTGAGCGGGACAGGGGTTGAAAAACTGTTTTTT. The rearrangement uses TRBV5-4 and TRBJ1-4, with 10 bases lining up with TRBD1. CDR3 size: 15 residues. Losses at the gene ends were 1 base for V and 7 bases for J; bases not matched to a gene: 4. CDR1 and CDR2 from the germline V gene are SGHNT and YYREEE (reference sequence).

J is TRBJ2-7 and V is TRBV30; TRBD2 might be the D (7 bases). The germline V and J ends were trimmed by 4 bases and 3 bases, with 10 bases remaining between them. The germline CDR1 and CDR2 sequences are GTSNPN and SVGIG (reference sequence). This CDR3 spans 12 amino acids. The CDR3 region has the DNA TGTGCCTGGAACAGGGAGGGCTACGAGCAGTACTTC. Translation gives CAWNREGYEQYF.

This clone came up a few times. The J gene is TRBJ1-1, the V gene TRBV2; TRBD1 aligns across 12 bases. Germline CDR1 is SNHLY and CDR2 is FYNNEI. The CDR3 runs to 16 residues. Trimming cost V 6 bases and J 1 base; bases outside gene matches: 6. The CDR3 loop reads CASRRVGQGANTEAFF. CDR3 DNA sequence: TGTGCCAGCAGAAGAGTGGGACAGGGGGCGAACACTGAAGCTTTCTTT.

This clone was counted between two and nine times. V gene TRBV29-1 combines with J gene TRBJ1-2; 8 bases map to TRBD1. The CDR3 has 15 amino acids. The V segment lost 6 bases and the J segment 0 bases; nucleotides outside the gene matches: 9. From germline, CDR1 is SQVTM and CDR2 ANQGSEA. CDR3 sequence reads: CSVTGQVFSNYGYTF. Here the CDR3 DNA reads TGCAGCGTGACGGGACAGGTGTTCTCTAACTATGGCTACACCTTC.

CDR3 sequence reads: CASSLMWGDGNQPQHF. In nucleotides, the CDR3 is TGCGCCAGCAGCCTCATGTGGGGGGACGGCAATCAGCCCCAGCATTTT. The rearrangement links TRBV4-1 to TRBJ1-5, with D possibly TRBD1 on 5 matching bases. The germline V gene encodes CDR1 MGHRA and CDR2 YSYEKL. The CDR3 spans 16 residues. V gave up 4 bases and J gave up 2 bases, with 15 bases separating them.

This clone was seen a single time. The chain links TRBV9 to TRBJ2-7, with D unresolved. Germline V gene lookup returns CDR1 SGDLS and CDR2 YYNGEE. The CDR3 is made up of 15 amino acids. The ends were cut back, 0 bases at V and 4 bases at J, with 14 bases in the middle. The CDR3 here is CASSVVPGPNYEQYF. The CDR3, as DNA: TGTGCCAGCAGCGTAGTACCAGGCCCGAATTACGAGCAGTACTTC.

V is TRBV7-6 and J is TRBJ2-6; a possible D gene is TRBD2 (7 bases). CDR1 is SGHVS, CDR2 FNYEAQ, per germline. V was pared by 2 bases and J by 2 bases, with 13 bases between. The length of the CDR3 is 17 residues. Written as DNA, the CDR3 is TGTGCCAGCAGCTTATGGGGCGGGGGCGCTGGGGCCAACGTCCTGACTTTC. Its translation: CASSLWGGGAGANVLTF.

The rearrangement links TRBV3-1 (or the pseudogene TRBV3-2) to TRBJ1-2; D may be TRBD1 (6 bases). CDR1 LGHDT and CDR2 YNNKEL come from the germline V gene (reference sequence). Trimming stripped 7 bases from V and 2 bases from J, with 11 bases between. The CDR3 runs to 13 residues. Here the CDR3 DNA reads TGTGCCAGCAAGACAACAGGGAACTATGGCTACACCTTC. This translates into CASKTTGNYGYTF.

The chain combines TRBV18 with TRBJ2-7; D possibly corresponds to TRBD2 (5 bases). Germline V gene sequence: CDR1 KGHSH, CDR2 LQKENI. This CDR3 is built from 13 residues. The ends were cut back, 3 bases at V and 3 bases at J, with 9 bases in the middle. The CDR3 loop is CASSPRTGYEQYF. Here the CDR3 DNA reads TGTGCCAGCTCACCCCGGACTGGCTACGAGCAGTACTTC.

This clone was recorded only once. One junction end does not reproduce the germline sequence, and a read error may be involved. The CDR3 protein is CASGLEGHGGELFF. In DNA, the CDR3 is TGCGCCAGCGGCTTGGAGGGGCATGGCGGGGAGCTGTTTTTT. The chain combines TRBV5-1 with TRBJ2-2, with D maybe TRBD2 (6 bases). The CDR3 sequence is 14 residues long. The germline V gene encodes CDR1 SGHRS and CDR2 YFSETQ.

This clone has a handful of counts. The rearrangement joins TRBV5-1 to TRBJ1-5; 7 positions match TRBD1. Germline V gene data show CDR1 as SGHRS and CDR2 as YFSETQ. The V gene end was trimmed by 5 bases and the J gene end by 0 bases; junction bases not matched to a gene: 5. This CDR3 region has 15 residues. The CDR3 nucleotides read TGCGCCAGCAGTCGGACAGGCGATAGCAATCAGCCCCAGCATTTT. Translating gives CASSRTGDSNQPQHF.

The rearrangement links TRBV30 to TRBJ2-3, with 8 nucleotides matching TRBD1. V lost 1 base and J lost 4; bases outside the gene matches: 10. Germline lookup yields CDR1 GTSNPN and CDR2 SVGIG (reference sequence). CDR3 size: 16 residues. The CDR3 DNA follows: TGTGCCTGGAGTGGAGGACAGGGCCTTGAGCCAGATACGCAGTATTTT. Translation: CAWSGGQGLEPDTQYF.

This clone was picked up one time. This chain links TRBV30 with TRBJ2-7; tentatively, D is TRBD1 (5 bases). The CDR3 runs 14 residues. V lost 0 bases and J 3 bases, leaving 12 bases between the germline ends. The V gene's germline CDR1 is GTSNPN and CDR2 SVGIG (reference sequence). CDR3 sequence (DNA): TGTGCCTGGAGTGTGGTCAGAACAGGCTACGAGCAGTACTTC. Its translation is CAWSVVRTGYEQYF.

V usage is TRBV7-2 and J usage is TRBJ2-7, with D hard to call. CDR3 length: 13 amino acids. Between the trimmed V and J ends, which lost 0 bases and 7 bases, there was a span of 10 bases. Germline CDR1 is SGHTA and CDR2 is FQGNSA. The CDR3 DNA reads TGTGCCAGCAGCTTAGCCCCCGCTAGAGAGCAGTACTTC. It encodes CASSLAPAREQYF.

This clone is a singleton in its sample. In nucleotides, the CDR3 is TGTGCCAGCAGCCATGGATGGGGGACAGGATACGAGCAGTACTTC. It codes for CASSHGWGTGYEQYF. The genes are TRBV7-2 and TRBJ2-7, with 8 positions matching TRBD1. CDR1 SGHTA and CDR2 FQGNSA come from the germline V gene. With 5 bases clipped from V and 4 bases from J, the junction kept 10 bases outside the gene matches. The length of the CDR3 is 15 residues.

The gene calls are TRBV6-5 and TRBJ1-4; 8 positions agree with TRBD1. Germline values: CDR1 MNHEY, CDR2 SVGAGI. With 2 bases clipped from V and 8 bases from J, the junction kept 7 bases outside the gene matches. The CDR3 has 15 amino acids. CDR3 region: CASSYNTGGREKLFF. CDR3 nucleotide sequence: TGTGCCAGCAGTTACAACACAGGGGGTAGGGAAAAACTGTTTTTT.

The sample holds one count of this clone. The chain links TRBV15 to TRBJ1-1; D ambiguous. CDR3 length equals 15 residues. The germline CDR1 and CDR2 sequences are LNHNV and YYDKDF (reference sequence). The V and J ends lost 2 bases and 1 base respectively, with 11 bases between them. CDR3 coding DNA: TGTGCCACCAGCAGAAAAATCCAGGAGAACACTGAAGCTTTCTTT. It translates to CATSRKIQENTEAFF.

The chain employs TRBV6-6 and TRBJ2-2, with D perhaps TRBD1 (5 bases). V was trimmed by 4 bases and J by 0 bases, leaving 9 bases between them. Germline V gene sequence: CDR1 MNHNY, CDR2 SVGAGI (reference sequence). This CDR3 has 15 residues. Here the CDR3 DNA reads TGTGCCAGCAGTTCCCACAGGCCGAACACCGGGGAGCTGTTTTTT. It is translated as CASSSHRPNTGELFF.

The chain uses TRBV2 and TRBJ1-2; 9 bases are a match to TRBD1. V lost 7 bases and J lost 6; bases outside the gene matches: 6. Germline V gene data show CDR1 as SNHLY and CDR2 as FYNNEI. The CDR3 runs to 13 residues. The CDR3 reads CASNGQGSDGYTF. DNA for the CDR3: TGTGCCAGCAACGGACAGGGGAGCGATGGCTACACCTTC.

The chain has TRBV5-1 and TRBJ2-5; 10 bases map to TRBD2. Trimming cost V 0 bases and J 5 bases; bases outside gene matches: 7. The germline CDR1 and CDR2 sequences are SGHRS and YFSETQ. This CDR3 region has 16 residues. The CDR3 DNA follows: TGCGCCAGCAGCTTGGCGGCTAGCGGGGGTATTGAGACCCAGTACTTC. It translates to CASSLAASGGIETQYF.